The sequence of this T cell receptor (beta chain) was determined in a study of cytomegalovirus exposure and HLA in healthy donors. General study findings and limits: Some TCR beta chains (about 170 of them) were listed as cytomegalovirus-associated. It was confirmed in vitro that a few of the CMV-associated chains were specific for CMV antigens.

As to this clone: The antigen is unknown.

The table came from immunoSEQ multiplex PCR; TCRdb's copy has only in-frame clones and leaves some out. Here the sample spans 95,000 to 150,000 clones, roughly 89% being singletons. CDR3 length: 11 amino acids. The germline V gene encodes CDR1 GTSNPN and CDR2 SVGIG (reference sequence). The V end was cut by 5 bases, the J end by 8 bases, with 9 bases between. The rearrangement joins TRBV30 to TRBJ1-4; TRBD1 might be the D (5 bases). The receptor was derived from a woman aged 18-29 years in good health and CMV-seronegative. The sequenced material came from PBMCs. CDR3 protein: CAWGGVEKLFF. The CDR3 DNA sequence: TGTGCCTGGGGGGGGGTAGAAAAACTGTTTTTT.